This TCR beta chain originates from a study of blood T cell repertoires in COVID-19. Study background: The United States, Italy and Spain supplied acute and convalescent COVID-19 samples. Sample material is recorded as cDNA or gDNA derived from T cells, B-cell-depleted T cells, or PBMCs.

This clone was seen a few times. Germline V gene sequence: CDR1 MDHEN, CDR2 SYDVKM. V lost 7 bases and J lost 1; bases outside the gene matches: 12. The CDR3 runs 16 residues. Authors' processing steps: Reference gene primer amplification gave estimated nucleated cell counts. Using immunoSEQ multiplex PCR, the repertoire was profiled, and TCRdb retains in-frame clones only, with some absent. The DNA gave D and trimming, while V, J and clone size come from that table. This sample carries 200,000 or so clones, 82% of them seen once, and the ten largest clones take approximately 6.9%. This TCR was sampled from a human donor with acute or convalescent COVID-19. The donor label of this sample is uncertain. The V gene is TRBV28, the J gene TRBJ2-5; 7 positions match TRBD2. The sequenced sample was peripheral blood. The CDR3 region is CASIFSGLGLQETQYF. The CDR3, as DNA: TGTGCCAGCATATTTTCCGGACTAGGCCTCCAAGAGACCCAGTACTTC.